The clone carrying this TCR beta chain was picked up a small number of times. Its antigen is as yet unknown. Read coverage stops 3 residues before the CDR3 terminus; the germline J gene supplies the remainder. The sample comes from a study of T cell clonality in common variable immunodeficiency. Study results and limitations: Common variable immunodeficiency TCR beta sequences reportedly had fewer deletions and N-nucleotide insertions. Compared with healthy controls, CVID subjects showed increased TCRbeta clonality, mostly in about a third.

Only in-frame clones appear in the TCRdb table, and some are missing; sequencing was by immunoSEQ multiplex PCR. This repertoire holds 57,000 or so clones, and none appear only once. Germline lookup yields CDR1 SGHKS and CDR2 YYEKEE (reference sequence). The CDR3 consists of 15 residues. V dropped 4 bases and J dropped 6 bases, with 20 bases sitting between them. Sequenced sample: peripheral blood mononuclear cells. The chain combines TRBV5-5 with TRBJ2-7; D might be TRBD1 (6 bases). This sequence originates from a person between 18 and 75 years old in good health. CDR3 sequence: CASSELTGAFSEQYF. The sequenced part of the CDR3 DNA is TGTGCCAGCAGCGAACTGACAGGCGCCTTCAGCGAG. Combining the CDR3 with reference TRBV5-5 and TRBJ2-7 gives the whole variable domain DAGVTQSPTHLIKTRGQQVTLRCSPISGHKSVSWYQQVLGQGPQFIFQYYEKEERGRGNFPDRFSARQFPNYSSELNVNALLLGDSALYLCASSELTGAFSEQYFGPGTRLTVT.